A single sample is the source of the 29 T cell receptor beta chains below, sequenced in a study of blood T cell repertoires in COVID-19. Profiling relied on immunoSEQ multiplex PCR, and the TCRdb table lists in-frame clones only, not all of them. This sample carries around 180,000 clones, roughly 83% of them seen once, and the ten largest clones take approximately 1.5%. The sample comprised peripheral blood. These receptors were collected from a human donor in a cohort sampled during active COVID-19.

The gene calls are TRBV28 and TRBJ2-7; D remains unclear. Trimming left V 5 bases short and J 8 bases short, with 10 bases between. Germline assignment: CDR1 MDHEN and CDR2 SYDVKM. The CDR3 sequence is 11 residues long. DNA of the CDR3: TGTGCCAGCAGTCTGCAGGTCCAGCAGTACTTC. Translation: CASSLQVQQYF.

This clone showed up just once. The chain carries TRBV11-1 and TRBJ1-2; 7 nucleotides match TRBD1. The CDR3 extends over 15 amino acids. V gave up 5 bases and J gave up 2 bases; unmatched junction bases: 8. Germline CDR1 is SGHAT and CDR2 is FQDESV (reference sequence). The CDR3 here is CASSPRGQPNYGYTF. The CDR3 nucleotides are TGTGCCAGCAGCCCACGGGGACAGCCGAACTATGGCTACACCTTC.

This clone was seen many times. This sequence joins TRBV10-1 and TRBJ2-1; D not resolved. The V gene's germline CDR1 is WNHNN and CDR2 SYGVQD (reference sequence). CDR3 length: 15 amino acids. V lost 2 bases, J lost 0 bases, and 8 bases lay in between. CDR3 DNA: TGCGCCAGCAGTGAGAGAAGTAGCTCCTACAATGAGCAGTTCTTC. Translated, it gives CASSERSSSYNEQFF.

This clone was counted between two and nine times. The identical CDR3 is also encoded by other nucleotide sequences in the sample. The rearrangement uses TRBV18 and TRBJ1-6; TRBD1 matches at 8 bases. Germline values: CDR1 KGHSH, CDR2 LQKENI. CDR3 size: 16 residues. J was trimmed by 6 bases and V by 0 bases; bases with no gene match: 4. This chain's CDR3 is CASSPPGQATNSPLHF. The DNA for the CDR3 is TGTGCCAGCTCACCACCGGGACAGGCCACTAATTCACCCCTCCACTTT.

The chain is built from TRBV29-1 and TRBJ1-1; TRBD1 might be the D (5 bases). The germline CDR1 and CDR2 sequences are SQVTM and ANQGSEA. The CDR3 runs 13 residues. Trimming left V 1 base short and J 0 bases short, with 6 bases between. The CDR3: CSVEGGLNTEAFF. CDR3 DNA sequence: TGCAGCGTTGAAGGGGGCCTGAACACTGAAGCTTTCTTT.

The V call is TRBV7-2, the J call TRBJ2-1, with D unresolved. V was clipped by 1 base and J by 9 bases, with 7 bases between them. The CDR3 totals 12 residues. Germline V gene sequence: CDR1 SGHTA, CDR2 FQGNSA. The CDR3 DNA reads as TGTGCCAGCAGCTTAGTGTCATTTGAGCAGTTCTTC. It yields the protein CASSLVSFEQFF.

This chain joins TRBV6-1 and TRBJ1-2; D remains ambiguous. The CDR3 consists of 15 residues. Between the trimmed V and J ends, which lost 2 bases and 1 base, there was a span of 11 bases. CDR1 and CDR2 (germline): MNHNS, SASEGT. Here the CDR3 DNA reads TGTGCCAGCAGTGAACGGCAGCGGGTTAACTATGGCTACACCTTC. Residues: CASSERQRVNYGYTF.

The chain employs TRBV11-3 and TRBJ2-2; 14 nucleotides align to TRBD2. The trim removed 7 bases at V and 5 bases at J, leaving 9 bases unmatched. The germline gives CDR1 SGHNT, CDR2 YENEEA. The CDR3 has 17 amino acids. The CDR3 spells CASTRGTSGSGTGELFF. The CDR3 DNA reads as TGTGCCAGCACCCGAGGGACTAGCGGGAGTGGAACCGGGGAGCTGTTTTTT. The full variable domain, completed using reference TRBV11-3 and TRBJ2-2, is EAGVVQSPRYKIIEKKQPVAFWCNPISGHNTLYWYLQNLGQGPELLIRYENEEAVDDSQLPKDRFSAERLKGVDSTLKIQPAELGDSAVYLCASTRGTSGSGTGELFFGEGSRLTVL.

The CDR3 sequence: CASSRFRVGYTF. The CDR3 region has the DNA TGTGCCAGCAGCCGATTCAGGGTTGGCTACACCTTC. This rearrangement joins TRBV12-3 or TRBV12-4 to TRBJ1-2, with TRBD1 as a possible D gene (5 bases). The germline V and J ends were trimmed by 6 bases and 7 bases, with 12 bases remaining between them. The CDR3 is made up of 12 amino acids.

The chain joins TRBV28 to TRBJ2-7; TRBD1 agrees at 7 bases. Trimming removed 8 bases from V and 1 base from J; junction bases left unmatched: 5. In germline, CDR1 is MDHEN, CDR2 SYDVKM. The CDR3 spans 13 residues. CDR3 DNA sequence: TGTGCCAGCTCCGGGACAGAGTCCTACGAGCAGTACTTC. This sequence encodes CASSGTESYEQYF. Variable domain in full (rest from reference TRBV28 and TRBJ2-7): DVKVTQSSRYLVKRTGEKVFLECVQDMDHENMFWYRQDPGLGLRLIYFSYDVKMKEKGDIPEGYSVSREKKERFSLILESASTNQTSMYLCASSGTESYEQYFGPGTRLTVT.

As concerns this clone: Compared with germline, one end of the junction differs, possibly owing to a read error. Written as DNA, the CDR3 is TGTGCTAGCAGCTTAGCGGGGGCACTACAAGAGACCCAGTACTTC. This gives the protein CASSLAGALQETQYF. The genes are TRBV7-7 and TRBJ2-5; 9 bases align to TRBD2. Per germline, CDR1 SSHAT and CDR2 FNYEAQ (reference sequence). The CDR3 sequence is 15 residues long. Drawing the rest from reference TRBV7-7 and TRBJ2-5, the complete variable domain is GAGVSQSPRYKVTKRGQDVTLRCDPISSHATLYWYQQALGQGPEFLTYFNYEAQPDKSGLPSDRFSAERPEGSISTLTIQRTEQRDSAMYRCASSLAGALQETQYFGPGTRLLVL.

The chain has TRBV3-1 (or the pseudogene TRBV3-2) and TRBJ2-1, with TRBD2 as a possible D gene (6 bases). V lost 4 bases and J 8 bases, leaving 12 bases between the germline ends. Germline lookup yields CDR1 LGHDT and CDR2 YNNKEL (reference sequence). The CDR3 consists of 13 residues. Here the CDR3 reads CASSPGLSYEQFF. The CDR3, as DNA: TGTGCCAGCAGCCCCGGACTATCTTATGAGCAGTTCTTC.

This clone occurred a few times. The chain is built from TRBV4-2 and TRBJ1-6, with a weak D call TRBD1 (5 bases). In germline, CDR1 is LGHNA, CDR2 YNFKEQ. The CDR3 is 16 amino acids. Trimming removed 2 bases at V and 7 bases at J, with 15 bases between. CDR3 coding DNA: TGTGCCAGCAGCCAACCCGCCAGACAGTCAAATTCACCCCTCCACTTT. It is translated as CASSQPARQSNSPLHF.

As to this clone: Other DNA sequences in the same sample also yield this CDR3. As DNA, the CDR3 is TGCGCCAGCAGCTTGGAAGGACAGGTGAACACTGAAGCTTTCTTT. Protein: CASSLEGQVNTEAFF. The chain carries TRBV5-1 and TRBJ1-1; 7 bases agree with TRBD1. Germline assignment: CDR1 SGHRS and CDR2 YFSETQ. Losses at the gene ends were 0 bases for V and 0 bases for J; bases not matched to a gene: 2. CDR3 length: 15 amino acids. The full variable domain, with the rest looked up from reference TRBV5-1 and TRBJ1-1, is KAGVTQTPRYLIKTRGQQVTLSCSPISGHRSVSWYQQTPGQGLQFLFEYFSETQRNKGNFPGRFSGRQFSNSRSEMNVSTLELGDSALYLCASSLEGQVNTEAFFGQGTRLTVV.

The V call is TRBV12-3 or TRBV12-4, the J call TRBJ1-5; D remains ambiguous. Trimming stripped 2 bases from V and 6 bases from J, with 5 bases between. The CDR3 runs 12 residues. This CDR3 is CASSLSFQPQHF. CDR3 nucleotides: TGTGCCAGCAGTTTATCATTTCAGCCCCAGCATTTT.

Written as DNA, the CDR3 is TGTGCCAGCTCCGTTGGGGGCTTATCAGACACTGAAGCTTTCTTT. Translation gives CASSVGGLSDTEAFF. This chain links TRBV7-2 with TRBJ1-1; D may be TRBD1 (6 bases). The CDR3 covers 15 residues. V was pared by 8 bases and J by 3 bases, with 19 bases between. Per the germline V gene, CDR1 is SGHTA and CDR2 is FQGNSA.

The chain uses TRBV4-2 and TRBJ1-2; 8 positions match TRBD1. Germline V lookup: CDR1 LGHNA, CDR2 YNFKEQ. The CDR3 extends over 18 amino acids. Unmatched junction bases numbered 12, after V lost 0 bases and J lost 3 bases. The DNA of the CDR3 is TGTGCCAGCAGCCAAGATCCGGACAGGGACGGGCTACACTATGGCTACACCTTC. This codes for CASSQDPDRDGLHYGYTF.

The V call is TRBV10-2, the J call TRBJ2-7, with 8 positions matching TRBD1. The CDR3 loop spans 14 amino acids. The trim removed 2 bases at V and 11 bases at J, leaving 11 bases unmatched. Germline V gives CDR1 WSHSY, CDR2 SAAADI. CDR3: CASSEVGRGLRKYF. The CDR3 nucleotides are TGCGCCAGCAGTGAGGTTGGCAGGGGGCTTAGGAAGTACTTC.

J is TRBJ2-7 and V is TRBV12-5; D may be TRBD1 (5 bases). V gave up 5 bases and J gave up 1 base, with 12 bases separating them. CDR1 and CDR2 (germline): LGHNT, FRNRAP. The CDR3 consists of 14 residues. CDR3 nucleotides: TGTGCTAGTGGTCCTCAGGGCCATTCCTACGAGCAGTACTTC. Translated: CASGPQGHSYEQYF.

This chain joins TRBV12-5 and TRBJ2-1, with 11 bases that match TRBD2. V lost 0 bases, J lost 9 bases, and 7 bases stayed unmatched. This CDR3 has 16 residues. The V gene's germline CDR1 is LGHNT and CDR2 FRNRAP. The CDR3 region is CASGLVLAGGYFEQFF. CDR3 bases: TGTGCTAGTGGTTTGGTGCTAGCGGGAGGATACTTTGAGCAGTTCTTC.

This sequence joins TRBV6-1 and TRBJ2-7; 14 bases match TRBD2. V dropped 0 bases and J dropped 3; count of bases not matched to a gene: 10. Germline V gene data show CDR1 as MNHNS and CDR2 as SASEGT. CDR3 length: 19 residues. CDR3 in DNA: TGTGCCAGCAGTGAAGCGTTGACTAGCGGGGGGGCCTCTCGCTACGAGCAGTACTTC. It translates to CASSEALTSGGASRYEQYF.

The V call is TRBV6-5, the J call TRBJ2-7, with 8 bases lining up with TRBD1. The CDR3 covers 13 residues. The V segment lost 5 bases and the J segment 6 bases; nucleotides outside the gene matches: 6. CDR1 and CDR2 (germline): MNHEY, SVGAGI. The CDR3 region is CASSPGTGGEQYF. The CDR3 DNA follows: TGTGCCAGCAGTCCCGGGACAGGTGGCGAGCAGTACTTC.

The chain joins TRBV9 to TRBJ2-2; 10 nucleotides agree with TRBD2. The CDR3 loop spans 15 amino acids. J was trimmed by 4 bases and V by 4 bases; bases with no gene match: 4. In germline, CDR1 is SGDLS, CDR2 YYNGEE. CDR3 region: CASSPGTSVTGELFF. The CDR3 nucleotides read TGTGCCAGCAGCCCCGGGACTAGCGTCACCGGGGAGCTGTTTTTT.

The rearrangement uses TRBV5-5 and TRBJ1-5; TRBD1 agrees at 7 bases. Germline V gene sequence: CDR1 SGHKS, CDR2 YYEKEE (reference sequence). CDR3 length equals 14 residues. With V trimmed by 0 bases and J by 7 bases, 4 bases remained unmatched. The CDR3 nucleotides are TGTGCCAGCAGCTTGGGACAGGGACGGCAGCCCCAGCATTTT. This translates into CASSLGQGRQPQHF. Using reference TRBV5-5 and TRBJ1-5 for the parts outside the CDR3, the full variable domain is DAGVTQSPTHLIKTRGQQVTLRCSPISGHKSVSWYQQVLGQGPQFIFQYYEKEERGRGNFPDRFSARQFPNYSSELNVNALLLGDSALYLCASSLGQGRQPQHFGDGTRLSIL.

The chain employs TRBV5-1 and TRBJ1-3; possible D gene TRBD1, 5 bases. The CDR3 is 15 residues long. Germline assignment: CDR1 SGHRS and CDR2 YFSETQ. V shed 2 bases and J shed 0 bases, with 9 bases lying between them. CDR3 coding DNA: TGCGCCAGCAGCTTTACAGGCCTCTCTGGAAACACCATATATTTT. This encodes CASSFTGLSGNTIYF.

The chain employs TRBV6-2 or TRBV6-3 and TRBJ2-7; tentatively, D is TRBD2 (6 bases). The CDR3 loop spans 13 amino acids. The germline V gene encodes CDR1 MNHEY and CDR2 SVGEGT. Trimming removed 5 bases at V and 3 bases at J, with 11 bases between. The CDR3 spells CASSRPGVYEQYF. The CDR3 DNA reads TGTGCCAGCAGTCGCCCGGGAGTCTACGAGCAGTACTTC.

This chain links TRBV18 with TRBJ1-6; 9 positions agree with TRBD1. The J segment lost 7 bases and the V segment lost 3 bases, leaving 4 bases of the junction unmatched. CDR1 is KGHSH and CDR2 is LQKENI in the germline V gene. The CDR3 covers 15 residues. The CDR3 DNA follows: TGTGCCAGCTCACCTGGGGGACAGGGAAATTCACCCCTCCACTTT. It encodes CASSPGGQGNSPLHF.

The chain recombines TRBV4-3 with TRBJ2-7, with TRBD2 matching over 10 bases. J gave up 3 bases and V 0 bases, and 2 bases lay outside the gene matches. The CDR3 contains 15 residues. Germline V gene lookup returns CDR1 LGHNA and CDR2 YSLEER. CDR3 nucleotides: TGCGCCAGCAGCCAAGAAATAGCGGGGGGCTACGAGCAGTACTTC. It is translated as CASSQEIAGGYEQYF.

The V and J genes are TRBV5-1 and TRBJ2-3, with 16 nucleotides matching TRBD2. V lost 0 bases, J lost 2 bases, and 3 bases stayed unmatched. Germline V gene lookup returns CDR1 SGHRS and CDR2 YFSETQ. The CDR3 is made up of 18 amino acids. The CDR3 nucleotides read TGCGCCAGCAGCTTGGTTGGGACTAGCGGGAGGGTCACAGATACGCAGTATTTT. It is translated as CASSLVGTSGRVTDTQYF. The variable domain in full, with the rest retrieved from reference TRBV5-1 and TRBJ2-3, is KAGVTQTPRYLIKTRGQQVTLSCSPISGHRSVSWYQQTPGQGLQFLFEYFSETQRNKGNFPGRFSGRQFSNSRSEMNVSTLELGDSALYLCASSLVGTSGRVTDTQYFGPGTRLTVL.